This is a list of T cell receptor beta chains from one sample in a study of CD8+CD57+ T cells in acquired aplastic anemia. TCRdb processed the reads anew with MiXCR; each CDR3 protein has one entry. The sample holds around 190,000 distinct CDR3 sequences, roughly 50% seen once. The sequenced sample consisted of sorted CD4+, CD8+, or CD8+CD57+ T cells (not recorded which) from PBMCs. The receptors were sampled from a human donor with aplastic anemia. CDR3s include the opening cysteine and the closing phenylalanine or tryptophan. D genes are given only for firm matches. Rows may omit the clone size; those that give it use once, few, many or a size class.

clone_size	v_call	j_call	d_call	cdr3_nt	cdr3_aa
many	TRBV6-1	TRBJ1-5	TRBD1	TGTGCCAGCAGGGACAGGTTTAATAGCAATCAGCCCCAGCATTTT	CASRDRFNSNQPQHF
-	TRBV20-1	TRBJ2-1	TRBD2	TGCAGTGCCCTCGGGCTAGCGGGAGGAAAAGGCTCCTACAATGAGCAGTTCTTC	CSALGLAGGKGSYNEQFF
-	TRBV5-1	TRBJ2-3	-	TGCGCCAGCAGCTTGAGAGGGGGGGCAAGGACAGATACGCAGTATTTT	CASSLRGGARTDTQYF
many	TRBV6-5	TRBJ1-6	-	TGTGCCAGCAGTTACGAGACAAGCTCCTATAATTCACCCCTCCACTTT	CASSYETSSYNSPLHF
-	TRBV7-2	TRBJ2-7	-	TGTGCCAGCAGCTTCGGCCCATACGAGCAGTGCTTC	CASSFGPYEQCF
few	TRBV6-1	TRBJ2-3	-	TGTGCCGGGTCGACCAGGGTTACCCTCACAGATACGCAGTATTTT	CAGSTRVTLTDTQYF
-	TRBV9	TRBJ2-2	TRBD2	TGTGCCAGCAGCGTAGGGGGCGGGGGGAACACCGGGGAGCTGTTTTTT	CASSVGGGGNTGELFF
many	TRBV24-1	TRBJ2-5	TRBD1	TGTGCCACCAGTGAGCTAACAGGGGTTAGGGAGACCCAGTACTTC	CATSELTGVRETQYF
-	TRBV6-5	TRBJ2-7	TRBD1	TGTGCCAGCAGTTACGCTACAGGGGAAATTTCCTACGAGCAGTACTTC	CASSYATGEISYEQYF
-	TRBV20-1	TRBJ2-7	-	TGCAGTGCTAGCCGACGGCTACTCTCCTACGAGCAGTACTTC	CSASRRLLSYEQYF
-	TRBV2	TRBJ2-5	-	TGTGCCAGCAGAGAGGGTCGACAGGAAGAGACCCAGTACTTC	CASREGRQEETQYF